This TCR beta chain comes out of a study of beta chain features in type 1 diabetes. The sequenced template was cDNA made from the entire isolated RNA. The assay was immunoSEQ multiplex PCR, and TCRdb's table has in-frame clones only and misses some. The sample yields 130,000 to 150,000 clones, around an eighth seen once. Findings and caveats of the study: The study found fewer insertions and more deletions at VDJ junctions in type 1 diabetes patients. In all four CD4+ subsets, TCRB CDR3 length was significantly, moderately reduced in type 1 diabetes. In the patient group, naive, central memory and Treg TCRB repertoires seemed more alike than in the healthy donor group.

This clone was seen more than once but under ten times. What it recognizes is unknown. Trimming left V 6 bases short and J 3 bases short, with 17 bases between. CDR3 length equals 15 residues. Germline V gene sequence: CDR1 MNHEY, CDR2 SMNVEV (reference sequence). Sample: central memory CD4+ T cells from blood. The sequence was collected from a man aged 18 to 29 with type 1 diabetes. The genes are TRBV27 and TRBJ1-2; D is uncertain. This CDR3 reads CASSLRSNGDYGYTF. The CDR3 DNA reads TGTGCCAGCAGCTTAAGATCTAACGGCGACTATGGCTACACCTTC.